This T cell receptor beta chain was found in a study of blood T cell repertoires in COVID-19. Turning to the study itself: T cells, B-cell-depleted T cells, or PBMCs supplied cDNA or gDNA.

Method: immunoSEQ multiplex PCR; TCRdb's copy keeps in-frame clones and lacks some. In the table there are almost 250,000 clones, approximately 89% of which are singletons. V dropped 1 base and J dropped 6 bases, with 13 bases sitting between them. This CDR3 region has 15 residues. The V gene's germline CDR1 is SGHDN and CDR2 FVKESK. The source is a woman aged 60-75 years who had recovered from COVID-19. The chain combines TRBV14 with TRBJ1-3; no clear D. The specimen was peripheral blood. This CDR3 is CASSQVTTSQNTIYF. DNA of the CDR3: TGTGCCAGCAGCCAAGTAACCACATCGCAAAACACCATATATTTT. The full variable domain, its missing parts supplied by reference TRBV14 and TRBJ1-3, is EAGVTQFPSHSVIEKGQTVTLRCDPISGHDNLYWYRRVMGKEIKFLLHFVKESKQDESGMPNNRFLAERTGGTYSTLKVQPAELEDSGVYFCASSQVTTSQNTIYFGEGSWLTVV.